The present TCR beta chain was sequenced within a study of shared T cell receptors in the human thymus (dated by TCRdb to the early 2020s). General notes on the study: The study examined how self-reactive, shared T-cell receptor alpha chains are generated in the human thymus.

Based on the germline V gene, the CDR1 and CDR2 sequences are SGHRS and YFSETQ. Measured from the cysteine to the phenylalanine, the CDR3 is 15 residues long. CDR3 DNA is the only sequence kept; it has 45 bases, read in frame from the first base. V and J are trimmed by 3 bases and 2 bases, and the gene matches miss 5 bases of the junction. The method behind the library was the immunoSEQ multiplex PCR assay. This is the immuneACCESS table as TCRdb keeps it, with only in-frame sequences that have V and J called. A part of the clones is gone; compared with another copy, unresolved V genes explain less than half, and the rest is unexplained. The sample data list 650,000 to 950,000 clones, and around 85% of these were observed just once. The ten largest make up more than 0.01% of the sample. Of note for this clone: Its antigen remains undetermined. No base-level quality is on record; no much larger clone is a single base apart.

These data were likewise used in another study, on human thymus T cells. The second investigation adds: Donors were immunologically healthy infants undergoing open corrective cardiac surgery for congenital heart defects in Finland. Thymus tissue was collected as surgical resects that were removed during corrective cardiac surgery. Usage of V and J gene segments appeared to be biased in both the thymic and the peripheral blood repertoires. Highly overlapping thymic TCR repertoires among unrelated individuals were reported in the related research. TCR alpha and beta repertoires from roughly 8 infant thymus samples and four related peripheral blood samples were characterized in the study. The cohort included several male and two female infants, with donor ages spanning 7 to 244 days. Thymocytes were freed from the tissue by mechanical means and kept at -70 degrees C as pellets of roughly 9-33 million cells. A QIAsymphony instrument was used to extract genomic DNA from the frozen cell pellets. The immunoSEQ multiplex PCR assay was used to amplify the TCRB and TCRAD loci from a standardized quantity of quality-controlled genomic DNA. Amplicons spanned the V(D)J region at a length sufficient to cover the CDR3 and identify V and J genes. The amplicons were sequenced on an Illumina platform via the commercial immunoSEQ service. Primer bias and sequencing errors were corrected as previously described, and TCRAD and TCRB were defined on the basis of the IMGT database. immunoSEQ Analyzer 3.0 and VDJTools were used for repertoire analysis, which covered basic statistics, V/J segment usage, diversity estimates, rarefaction and pairwise overlap. To estimate diversity, the Chao1, ChaoE, Efron-Thisted, Shannon and inverse Simpson indices were applied, and diversity was also estimated on datasets down-sampled to the smallest sample. For repertoire overlap, CDR3 nucleotide sequence, V gene and J gene had to match strictly, and clustering was done by Jaccard-based multidimensional scaling. On average, thymus samples yielded about 810,000 unique TCRB clonotypes, whereas blood samples yielded some 85,000.

The sequencing input was thymocytes. The receptor chain draws on TRBV5-1 and TRBJ2-7, with 10 bases in between that match TRBD1. This TCR came from a girl under three years old with a congenital heart defect. Donor details come from another sample of the same person, matched by shared clones. The CDR3 reads as follows: CASSSRDRGTYEQYF. The nucleotide sequence reads as follows: TGCGCCAGCAGCTCCCGGGACAGGGGCACCTACGAGCAGTACTTC.